The clone carrying this TCR beta chain turned up a few times. Distinct nucleotide sequences in the sample also encode this CDR3. Germline V gives CDR1 SGHTA, CDR2 FQGTGA. The ends lost 1 base at V and 2 bases at J; junction bases unmatched: 3. The CDR3 consists of 15 residues. This sample was included in a study of sequential checkpoint blockade in melanoma. At the level of the study: Arm A got nivolumab then ipilimumab; arm B the reverse, 1:1.

Described treatment: randomized to nivolumab then ipilimumab (arm A) or the reverse (arm B). The repertoire was sequenced with immunoSEQ multiplex PCR; TCRdb's copy has only in-frame clones and lacks some. The sample lists roughly 30,000 clones, roughly 84% seen once, with around 19% in the top ten. This receptor was obtained from a human donor with melanoma. The sequenced sample was CD8+ T cells sorted from blood (inferred from file names), obtained from a patient given nivolumab and ipilimumab in sequence. This chain links TRBV7-3 with TRBJ2-3; 7 nucleotides align to TRBD2. Here the CDR3 DNA reads TGTGCCAGCAGCTTAATGGCGGGAGCCACAGATACGCAGTATTTT. Its protein is CASSLMAGATDTQYF.